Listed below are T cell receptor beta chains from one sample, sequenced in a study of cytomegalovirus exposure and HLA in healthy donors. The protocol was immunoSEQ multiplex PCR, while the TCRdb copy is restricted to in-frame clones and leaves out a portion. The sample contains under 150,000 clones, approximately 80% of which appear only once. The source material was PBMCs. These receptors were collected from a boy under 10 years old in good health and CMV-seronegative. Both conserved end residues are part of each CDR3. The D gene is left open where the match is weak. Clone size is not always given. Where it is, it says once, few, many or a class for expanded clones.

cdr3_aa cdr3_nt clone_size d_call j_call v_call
CASSFIGLPRMNTEAFF TGTGCCAGCAGCTTTATTGGACTCCCGCGTATGAACACTGAAGCTTTCTTT NA NA TRBJ1-1 TRBV7-9
CASSLVLAVMNEQFF TGTGCCAGCAGCTTGGTACTAGCGGTTATGAATGAGCAGTTCTTC NA TRBD2 TRBJ2-1 TRBV11-3
CASSLAAGGWVNTEAFF TGCGCCAGCAGCTTGGCCGCAGGGGGCTGGGTAAACACTGAAGCTTTCTTT NA TRBD1 TRBJ1-1 TRBV5-1
CASSRAGTAEAFF TGCGCCAGCAGCCGGGCCGGGACAGCCGAAGCTTTCTTT NA TRBD1 TRBJ1-1 TRBV4-3
CASSLAGLSVQPQHF TGTGCCAGCAGCTTAGCGGGACTCTCGGTTCAGCCCCAGCATTTT NA NA TRBJ1-5 TRBV7-9
CATSRTGREQYF TGTGCCACCAGCAGGACTGGCCGCGAGCAGTACTTC NA NA TRBJ2-7 TRBV15
CASSVGGRETQYF TGTGCCAGCAGCGTAGGCGGGCGGGAGACCCAGTACTTC few NA TRBJ2-5 TRBV9
CASSPPGDRGLGYTF TGTGCCAGCAGCCCTCCGGGTGACAGGGGATTGGGCTACACCTTC NA TRBD1 TRBJ1-2 TRBV9
CASSLSLDRAKEKLFF TGTGCCAGCAGTTTATCTTTGGACAGGGCGAAAGAAAAACTGTTTTTT NA TRBD1 TRBJ1-4 TRBV27
CASSFGAGVNEQFF TGTGCCAGCAGCTTCGGAGCGGGAGTAAATGAGCAGTTCTTC NA TRBD2 TRBJ2-1 TRBV7-9
CASSRTSGTDTQYF TGTGCCAGCAGCAGGACTAGCGGCACAGATACGCAGTATTTT NA TRBD2 TRBJ2-3 TRBV9
CASSDPTGEMGQPQHF TGTGCCAGCAGTGACCCGACAGGGGAGATGGGTCAGCCCCAGCATTTT NA TRBD1 TRBJ1-5 TRBV6-1
CALKQDRVTGELFF TGTGCCCTCAAGCAGGACAGGGTAACCGGGGAGCTGTTTTTT few TRBD1 TRBJ2-2 TRBV6-1
CASSPYPGTGNQPQHF TGTGCCAGCAGCCCCTACCCCGGGACAGGGAATCAGCCCCAGCATTTT NA TRBD1 TRBJ1-5 TRBV7-8
CASSPGTASSGNTIYF TGCGCCAGCAGCCCCGGGACAGCGAGCTCTGGAAACACCATATATTTT NA TRBD1 TRBJ1-3 TRBV5-1
CASSVVGLGGTDTQYF TGTGCCAGCAGCGTAGTTGGACTAGGAGGTACAGATACGCAGTATTTT NA TRBD2 TRBJ2-3 TRBV9
CASSVGIAGDPYNEQFF TGTGCCAGCAGCGTAGGGATAGCGGGGGACCCCTACAATGAGCAGTTCTTC NA TRBD2 TRBJ2-1 TRBV9
CASSQDDPGGFYNEQFF TGCGCCAGCAGCCAAGATGACCCAGGGGGCTTCTACAATGAGCAGTTCTTC NA TRBD1 TRBJ2-1 TRBV4-3
CASRDGRSSYNEQFF TGTGCCAGCCGTGATGGGAGGAGCTCCTACAATGAGCAGTTCTTC NA NA TRBJ2-1 TRBV7-8
CASSQDAGGPYNEQFF TGTGCCAGCAGCCAAGATGCGGGGGGGCCCTACAATGAGCAGTTCTTC NA TRBD2 TRBJ2-1 TRBV4-2
CASSLGQGVTGELFF TGTGCCAGCAGTTTAGGGCAGGGGGTGACCGGGGAGCTGTTTTTT NA TRBD1 TRBJ2-2 TRBV27
CASSTGTGEKLFF TGCGCCAGCAGCACAGGGACGGGGGAAAAACTGTTTTTT NA NA TRBJ1-4 TRBV5-1
CASRDTDRLAGELFF TGTGCCAGCAGGGACACCGACCGGTTGGCCGGGGAGCTGTTTTTT NA NA TRBJ2-2 TRBV2
CASSQEYRSNEQFF TGCGCCAGCAGCCAAGAGTACAGATCCAATGAGCAGTTCTTC NA NA TRBJ2-1 TRBV4-3
CASSFGGRANEQFF TGTGCCAGCAGCTTTGGGGGGAGGGCGAATGAGCAGTTCTTC NA TRBD2 TRBJ2-1 TRBV7-2
CASSVEPSRNYGYTF TGTGCCAGCAGCGTCGAACCAAGCCGAAACTATGGCTACACCTTC NA NA TRBJ1-2 TRBV6-4
CASSQEGTGMNTEAFF TGTGCCAGCAGCCAAGAGGGGACAGGGATGAACACTGAAGCTTTCTTT NA TRBD1 TRBJ1-1 TRBV4-2
CASSQQGHQPQHF TGTGCCAGCAGCCAACAGGGTCATCAGCCCCAGCATTTT NA NA TRBJ1-5 TRBV28
CSSRRPGGPIGELFF TGTTCCAGCAGACGACCGGGGGGGCCGATCGGGGAGCTGTTTTTT NA TRBD2 TRBJ2-2 TRBV7-9
CAWTGGSGDTQYF TGTGCCTGGACGGGTGGGTCGGGAGATACGCAGTATTTT NA NA TRBJ2-3 TRBV30
CASSTWDTLSYNEQFF TGTGCCAGCAGTACATGGGACACCCTCTCCTACAATGAGCAGTTCTTC NA NA TRBJ2-1 TRBV27
CAVSGVIGETQYF TGTGCCGTGAGCGGGGTGATTGGGGAGACCCAGTACTTC NA TRBD2 TRBJ2-5 TRBV10-3
CASRREEAAHNEQFF TGTGCCAGCAGGCGGGAGGAGGCAGCGCACAATGAGCAGTTCTTC NA TRBD2 TRBJ2-1 TRBV5-6
CASSPEGQNYRGNTIYF TGTGCCAGCTCACCAGAGGGACAGAACTATAGAGGAAACACCATATATTTT NA TRBD1 TRBJ1-3 TRBV18
CASSNLGGETQYF TGTGCCAGCAGTAATCTAGGGGGAGAGACCCAGTACTTC NA NA TRBJ2-5 TRBV6-5
CASSDWTAGARGYTF TGTGCCAGCAGTGACTGGACGGCAGGGGCGAGGGGCTACACCTTC once NA TRBJ1-2 TRBV6-1
CASSVLGQGNSPLHF TGTGCCAGCAGCGTACTTGGACAGGGAAATTCACCCCTCCACTTT NA TRBD1 TRBJ1-6 TRBV9
CASSEFSGSLNTEAFF TGTGCCAGCAGTGAGTTTAGCGGCAGTTTGAACACTGAAGCTTTCTTT NA NA TRBJ1-1 TRBV6-1
CASSQGGGEKLFF TGTGCCAGCTCCCAGGGGGGCGGGGAAAAACTGTTTTTT NA TRBD1 TRBJ1-4 TRBV25-1
CASNLYRAGYGYTF TGTGCCAGCAACCTATACAGGGCGGGCTATGGCTACACCTTC NA NA TRBJ1-2 TRBV2
CASSQARTGSFYGYTF TGCGCCAGCAGCCAGGCCCGGACAGGGTCTTTCTATGGCTACACCTTC NA TRBD1 TRBJ1-2 TRBV4-3
CASAGPMNTEAFF TGTGCCAGCGCGGGTCCGATGAACACTGAAGCTTTCTTT few NA TRBJ1-1 TRBV7-9
CAWSELDSTDTQYF TGTGCCTGGAGTGAACTCGATAGCACAGATACGCAGTATTTT NA NA TRBJ2-3 TRBV30
CATSSQGSSTEAFF TGTGCCACATCTTCCCAGGGTAGTAGCACTGAAGCTTTCTTT NA NA TRBJ1-1 TRBV28
CASSPGTGGIYEQYF TGTGCCAGCAGCCCCGGGACAGGGGGTATCTACGAGCAGTACTTC once TRBD1 TRBJ2-7 TRBV11-2
CASSILRTGLNTEAFF TGTGCCAGTAGTATCCTTCGGACAGGATTGAACACTGAAGCTTTCTTT NA TRBD1 TRBJ1-1 TRBV19
CASSPDRGGSPLHF TGTGCCAGCAGCCCCGACAGGGGAGGCTCACCCCTCCACTTT NA TRBD1 TRBJ1-6 TRBV6-5
CASSLGRGTEAFF TGTGCCAGCAGTTTAGGGCGTGGCACTGAAGCTTTCTTT NA NA TRBJ1-1 TRBV27
CASSVTGGNTGELFF TGTGCCAGCAGCGTAACAGGGGGCAACACCGGGGAGCTGTTTTTT few TRBD1 TRBJ2-2 TRBV7-3
CASRGQGSNEQFF TGTGCCAGTAGGGGACAGGGAAGCAATGAGCAGTTCTTC NA TRBD1 TRBJ2-1 TRBV19
CASSDMARFGETQYF TGTGCCAGCAGTGATATGGCACGCTTTGGTGAGACCCAGTACTTC NA NA TRBJ2-5 TRBV25-1
CAWRNRRNTEAFF TGTGCCTGGAGAAATCGTAGGAACACTGAAGCTTTCTTT NA NA TRBJ1-1 TRBV30
CASSELAGAGANVLTF TGTGCCAGCAGTGAGCTGGCGGGGGCCGGGGCCAACGTCCTGACTTTC NA NA TRBJ2-6 TRBV6-4
CASSQDIGGYEQYF TGTGCCAGCAGCCAAGATATCGGGGGCTACGAGCAGTACTTC few NA TRBJ2-7 TRBV4-2
CASSFRQESYEQYF TGTGCTAGCAGCTTCAGACAGGAGTCCTACGAGCAGTACTTC NA NA TRBJ2-7 TRBV7-7